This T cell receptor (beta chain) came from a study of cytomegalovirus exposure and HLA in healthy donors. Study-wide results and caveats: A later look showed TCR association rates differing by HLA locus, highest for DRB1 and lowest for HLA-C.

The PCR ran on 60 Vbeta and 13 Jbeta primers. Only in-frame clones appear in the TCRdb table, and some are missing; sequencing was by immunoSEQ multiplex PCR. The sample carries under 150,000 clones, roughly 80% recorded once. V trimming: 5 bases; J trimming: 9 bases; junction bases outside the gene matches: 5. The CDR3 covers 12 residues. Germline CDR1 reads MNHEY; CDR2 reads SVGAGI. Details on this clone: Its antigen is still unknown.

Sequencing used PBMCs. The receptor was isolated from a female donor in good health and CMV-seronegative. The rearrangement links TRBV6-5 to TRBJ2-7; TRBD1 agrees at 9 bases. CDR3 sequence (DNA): TGTGCCAGCAGTAGACAGGGGGGGACGCAGTACTTC. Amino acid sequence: CASSRQGGTQYF.